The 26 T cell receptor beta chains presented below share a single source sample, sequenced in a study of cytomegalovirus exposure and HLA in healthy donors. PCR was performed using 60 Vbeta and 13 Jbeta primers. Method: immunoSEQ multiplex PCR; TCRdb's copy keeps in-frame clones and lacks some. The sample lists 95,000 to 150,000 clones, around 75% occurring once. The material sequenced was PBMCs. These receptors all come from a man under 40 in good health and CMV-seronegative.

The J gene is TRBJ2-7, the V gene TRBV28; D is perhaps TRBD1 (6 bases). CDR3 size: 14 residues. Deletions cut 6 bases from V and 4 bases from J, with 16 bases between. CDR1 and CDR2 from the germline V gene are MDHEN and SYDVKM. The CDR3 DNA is TGTGCCAGCAGGGGGGCAGGGCGGAGGTACGAGCAGTACTTC. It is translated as CASRGAGRRYEQYF.

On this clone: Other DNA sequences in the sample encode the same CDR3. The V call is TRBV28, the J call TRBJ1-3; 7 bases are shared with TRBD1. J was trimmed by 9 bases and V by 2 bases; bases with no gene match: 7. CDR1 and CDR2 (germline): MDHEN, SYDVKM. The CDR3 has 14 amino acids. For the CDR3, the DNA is TGTGCCAGCAGTTTAAATGGACAGGACGTCACCATATATTTT. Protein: CASSLNGQDVTIYF.

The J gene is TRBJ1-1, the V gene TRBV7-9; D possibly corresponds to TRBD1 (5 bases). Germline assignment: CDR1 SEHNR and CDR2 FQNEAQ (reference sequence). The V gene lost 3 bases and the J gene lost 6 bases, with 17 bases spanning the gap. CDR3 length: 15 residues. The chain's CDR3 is CASSFQGEAGAEAFF. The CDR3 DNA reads TGTGCCAGCAGCTTTCAGGGTGAAGCTGGCGCTGAAGCTTTCTTT. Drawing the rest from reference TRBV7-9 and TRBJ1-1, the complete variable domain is DTGVSQNPRHKITKRGQNVTFRCDPISEHNRLYWYRQTLGQGPEFLTYFQNEAQLEKSRLLSDRFSAERPKGSFSTLEIQRTEQGDSAMYLCASSFQGEAGAEAFFGQGTRLTVV.

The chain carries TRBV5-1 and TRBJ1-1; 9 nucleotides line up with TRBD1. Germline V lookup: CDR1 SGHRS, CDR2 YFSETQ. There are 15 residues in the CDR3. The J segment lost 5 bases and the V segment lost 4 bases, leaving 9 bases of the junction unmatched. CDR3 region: CASSDGQGSDTEAFF. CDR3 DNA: TGCGCCAGCAGCGACGGACAGGGGAGCGATACTGAAGCTTTCTTT.

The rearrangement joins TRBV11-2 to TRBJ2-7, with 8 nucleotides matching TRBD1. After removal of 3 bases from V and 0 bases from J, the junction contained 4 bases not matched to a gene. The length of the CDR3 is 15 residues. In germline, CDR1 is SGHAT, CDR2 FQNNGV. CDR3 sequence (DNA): TGTGCCAGCAGCTTGGACAGGGTAGGCTCCTACGAGCAGTACTTC. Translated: CASSLDRVGSYEQYF.

The CDR3 sequence: CASSFSYNEQFF. DNA for the CDR3: TGTGCCAGCAGCTTTTCTTACAATGAGCAGTTCTTC. The V gene is TRBV7-9, the J gene TRBJ2-1, with no clear D. V was pared by 3 bases and J by 4 bases, with 4 bases between. Germline loops: CDR1 SEHNR, CDR2 FQNEAQ (reference sequence). The CDR3 runs 12 residues.

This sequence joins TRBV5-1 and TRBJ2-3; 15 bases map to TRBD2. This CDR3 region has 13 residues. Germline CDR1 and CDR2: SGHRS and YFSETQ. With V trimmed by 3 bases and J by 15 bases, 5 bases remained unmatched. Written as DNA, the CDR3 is TGCGCCAGCAGCTCGGGACTAGCGGGAGGCCCATATTTT. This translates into CASSSGLAGGPYF.

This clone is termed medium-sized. The CDR3 DNA sequence: TGCGCCAGCAAGGAGACAGGGTCAAATGAGCAGTTCTTC. The encoded protein is CASKETGSNEQFF. The chain recombines TRBV5-1 with TRBJ2-1, with 7 bases identical to TRBD1. Germline lookup yields CDR1 SGHRS and CDR2 YFSETQ. This CDR3 contains 13 residues. The V segment lost 6 bases and the J segment 7 bases; nucleotides outside the gene matches: 7.

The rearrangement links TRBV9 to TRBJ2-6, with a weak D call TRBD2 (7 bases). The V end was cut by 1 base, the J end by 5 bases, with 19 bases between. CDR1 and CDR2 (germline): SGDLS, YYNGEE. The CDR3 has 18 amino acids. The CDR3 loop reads CASSVLGGPRLWANVLTF. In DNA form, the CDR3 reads TGTGCCAGCAGCGTATTGGGGGGGCCTCGGCTCTGGGCCAACGTCCTGACTTTC.

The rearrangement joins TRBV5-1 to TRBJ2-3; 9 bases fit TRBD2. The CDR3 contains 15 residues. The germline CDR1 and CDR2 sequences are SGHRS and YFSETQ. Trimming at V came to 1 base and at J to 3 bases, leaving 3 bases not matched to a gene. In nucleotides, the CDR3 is TGCGCCAGCAGCTTGCAGGCGGGGGGGACAGATACGCAGTATTTT. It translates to CASSLQAGGTDTQYF.

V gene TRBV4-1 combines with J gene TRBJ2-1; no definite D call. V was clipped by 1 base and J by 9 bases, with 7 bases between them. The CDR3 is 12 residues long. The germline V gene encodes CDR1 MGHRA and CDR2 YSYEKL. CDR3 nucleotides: TGCGCCAGCAGCCAAGCGGGTAGTGAGCAGTTCTTC. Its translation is CASSQAGSEQFF.

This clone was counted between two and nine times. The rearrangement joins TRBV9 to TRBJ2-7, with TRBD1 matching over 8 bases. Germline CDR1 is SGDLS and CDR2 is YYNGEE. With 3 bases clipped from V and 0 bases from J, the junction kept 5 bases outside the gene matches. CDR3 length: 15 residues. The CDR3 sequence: CASSEGQASSYEQYF. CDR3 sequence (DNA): TGTGCCAGCAGCGAGGGACAGGCAAGCTCCTACGAGCAGTACTTC.

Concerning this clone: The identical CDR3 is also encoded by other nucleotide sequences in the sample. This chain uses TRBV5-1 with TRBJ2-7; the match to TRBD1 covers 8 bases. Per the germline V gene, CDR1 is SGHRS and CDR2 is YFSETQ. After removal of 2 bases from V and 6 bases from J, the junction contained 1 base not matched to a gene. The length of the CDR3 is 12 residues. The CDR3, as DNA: TGCGCCAGCAGCTTACAGGGGGGCGAGCAGTACTTC. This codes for CASSLQGGEQYF.

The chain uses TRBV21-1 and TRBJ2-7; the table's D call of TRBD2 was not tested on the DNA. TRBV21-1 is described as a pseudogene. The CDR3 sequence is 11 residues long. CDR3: CASKKRYEQYF. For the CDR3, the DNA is TGTGCCAGCAAGAAGAGGTACGAGCAATACTTC.

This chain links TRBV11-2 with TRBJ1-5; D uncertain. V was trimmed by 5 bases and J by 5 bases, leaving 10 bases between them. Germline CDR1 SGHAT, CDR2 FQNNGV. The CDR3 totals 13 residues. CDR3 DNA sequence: TGTGCCAGCAGCACCAACCCAGATCAGCCCCAGCATTTT. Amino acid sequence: CASSTNPDQPQHF.

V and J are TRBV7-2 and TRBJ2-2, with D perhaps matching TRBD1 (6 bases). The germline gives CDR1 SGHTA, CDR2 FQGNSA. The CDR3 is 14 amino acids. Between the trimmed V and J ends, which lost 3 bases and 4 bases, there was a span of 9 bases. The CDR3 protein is CASSLSTGTGELFF. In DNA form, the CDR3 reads TGTGCCAGCAGCTTGTCGACAGGCACCGGGGAGCTGTTTTTT.

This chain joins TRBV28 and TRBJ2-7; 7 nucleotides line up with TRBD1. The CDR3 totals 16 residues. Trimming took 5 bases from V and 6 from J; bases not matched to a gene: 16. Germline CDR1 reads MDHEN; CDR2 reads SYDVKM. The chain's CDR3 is CASSRQGPGLTGEQYF. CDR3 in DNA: TGTGCCAGCAGTAGACAGGGCCCAGGGTTGACGGGCGAGCAGTACTTC.

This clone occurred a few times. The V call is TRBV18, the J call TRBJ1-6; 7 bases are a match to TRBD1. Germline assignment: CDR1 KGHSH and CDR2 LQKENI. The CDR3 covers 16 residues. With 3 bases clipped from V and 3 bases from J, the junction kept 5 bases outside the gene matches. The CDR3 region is CASSPLQGGYNSPLHF. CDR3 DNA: TGTGCCAGCTCACCCCTCCAGGGGGGCTATAATTCACCCCTCCACTTT.

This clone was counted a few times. This chain's CDR3 is CASSAQGITGELFF. CDR3 bases: TGTGCCAGCAGTGCCCAGGGCATAACCGGGGAGCTGTTTTTT. The chain uses TRBV6-1 and TRBJ2-2; a possible D gene is TRBD1 (5 bases). The CDR3 covers 14 residues. The germline gives CDR1 MNHNS, CDR2 SASEGT. Trimming left V 4 bases short and J 5 bases short, with 11 bases between.

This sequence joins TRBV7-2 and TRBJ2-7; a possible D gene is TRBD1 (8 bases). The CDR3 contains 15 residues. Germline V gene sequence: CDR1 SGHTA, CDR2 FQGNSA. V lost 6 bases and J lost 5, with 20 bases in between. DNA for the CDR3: TGTGCCAGCAGTTCACGGGGGGACAGGCCGGACGAGCAGTACTTC. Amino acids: CASSSRGDRPDEQYF.

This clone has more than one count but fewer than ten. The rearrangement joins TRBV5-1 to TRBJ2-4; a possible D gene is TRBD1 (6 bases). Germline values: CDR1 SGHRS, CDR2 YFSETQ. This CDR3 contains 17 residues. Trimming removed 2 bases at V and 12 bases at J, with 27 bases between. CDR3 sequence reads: CASSLDPPGHPVDGQYF. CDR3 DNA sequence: TGCGCCAGCAGCTTAGACCCTCCGGGACACCCAGTTGACGGTCAGTACTTC. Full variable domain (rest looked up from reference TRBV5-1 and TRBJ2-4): KAGVTQTPRYLIKTRGQQVTLSCSPISGHRSVSWYQQTPGQGLQFLFEYFSETQRNKGNFPGRFSGRQFSNSRSEMNVSTLELGDSALYLCASSLDPPGHPVDGQYFGAGTRLSVL.

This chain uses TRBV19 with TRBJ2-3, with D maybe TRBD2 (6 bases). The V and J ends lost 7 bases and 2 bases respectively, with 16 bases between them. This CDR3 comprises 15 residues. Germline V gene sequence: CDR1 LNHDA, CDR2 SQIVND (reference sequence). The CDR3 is CASNVGTQYTDTQYF. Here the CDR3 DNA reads TGTGCCAGTAACGTCGGGACTCAGTACACAGATACGCAGTATTTT.

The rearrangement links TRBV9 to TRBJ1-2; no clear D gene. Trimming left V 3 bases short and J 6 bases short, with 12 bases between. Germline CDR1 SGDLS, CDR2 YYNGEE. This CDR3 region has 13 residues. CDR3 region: CASSAPLDDGYTF. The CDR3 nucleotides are TGTGCCAGCAGCGCCCCCCTAGACGATGGCTACACCTTC. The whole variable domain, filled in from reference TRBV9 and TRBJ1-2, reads DSGVTQTPKHLITATGQRVTLRCSPRSGDLSVYWYQQSLDQGLQFLIQYYNGEERAKGNILERFSAQQFPDLHSELNLSSLELGDSALYFCASSAPLDDGYTFGSGTRLTVV.

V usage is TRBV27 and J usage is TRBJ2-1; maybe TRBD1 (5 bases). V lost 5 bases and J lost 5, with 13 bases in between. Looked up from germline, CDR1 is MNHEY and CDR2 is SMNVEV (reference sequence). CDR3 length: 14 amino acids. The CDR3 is CASSRRTSNNEQFF. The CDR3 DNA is TGTGCCAGCAGTCGTCGGACAAGTAACAATGAGCAGTTCTTC.

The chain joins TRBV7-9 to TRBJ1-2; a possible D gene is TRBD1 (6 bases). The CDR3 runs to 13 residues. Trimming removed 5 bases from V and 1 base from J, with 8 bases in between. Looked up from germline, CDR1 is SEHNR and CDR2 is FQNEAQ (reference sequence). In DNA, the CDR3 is TGTGCCAGCAGCGGACAGAATAACTATGGCTACACCTTC. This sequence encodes CASSGQNNYGYTF.

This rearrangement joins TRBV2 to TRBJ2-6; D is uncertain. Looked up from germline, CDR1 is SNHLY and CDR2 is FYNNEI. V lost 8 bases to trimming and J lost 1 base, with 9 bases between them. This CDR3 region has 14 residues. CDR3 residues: CASLYESGANVLTF. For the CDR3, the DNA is TGTGCCAGCTTGTATGAGTCTGGGGCCAACGTCCTGACTTTC.